This passage covers 24 T cell receptor beta chains from one sample sequenced in a study of T cells in Graves' hyperthyroidism and ophthalmopathy. There were TCR beta CDR3 regions amplified from RNA transcripts. The TCR CDR3 was amplified in a first-round RT-PCR using the HTBI primer set. Each CDR3 protein gets one entry after TCRdb re-called the multiplex PCR reads with MiXCR. The profile covers under 350,000 distinct CDR3 sequences, with roughly a fifth appearing a single time and 50% taken by the ten largest. Sequenced material: blood. The origin of the receptors is a woman between 45 and 65 years old with Graves' hyperthyroidism.

This clonotype appeared many times. The gene calls are TRBV30 and TRBJ1-5; D possibly corresponds to TRBD1 (6 bases). Trimming took 2 bases from V and 2 from J, leaving 13 bases between them. This CDR3 region has 15 residues. Germline V CDR1 and CDR2: GTSNPN, SVGIG (reference sequence). CDR3: CAWSREGVGNQPQHF. CDR3 in DNA: TGTGCCTGGAGTAGAGAGGGGGTCGGCAATCAGCCCCAGCATTTT.

This clonotype has ten or more counts. The chain recombines TRBV20-1 with TRBJ2-1; TRBD2 might be the D (5 bases). CDR1 is DFQATT, CDR2 SNEGSKA, per germline (reference sequence). The CDR3 consists of 13 residues. V shed 5 bases and J shed 7 bases, with 15 bases lying between them. CDR3 amino acids: CSAAGLSRNEQFF. The CDR3 bases are TGCAGTGCTGCTGGACTCTCCAGGAATGAGCAGTTCTTC.

The chain employs TRBV10-3 and TRBJ2-1; no reliable D call. The CDR3 runs to 15 residues. Germline V gives CDR1 ENHRY, CDR2 SYGVKD. Deletions cut 0 bases from V and 8 bases from J, with 14 bases between. The DNA of the CDR3 is TGTGCCATCAGTGAGTCACTAAAAATTACGCATGAGCAGTTCTTC. Protein sequence: CAISESLKITHEQFF.

The gene calls are TRBV5-1 and TRBJ1-4, with no clear D. Trimming stripped 0 bases from V and 8 bases from J, with 11 bases between. This CDR3 has 14 residues. Germline CDR1 is SGHRS and CDR2 is YFSETQ. CDR3 amino acids: CASSLGQLEEKLFF. The CDR3 nucleotides are TGCGCCAGCAGCTTGGGGCAGTTAGAGGAAAAACTGTTTTTT. The whole variable domain, filled in from reference TRBV5-1 and TRBJ1-4, reads KAGVTQTPRYLIKTRGQQVTLSCSPISGHRSVSWYQQTPGQGLQFLFEYFSETQRNKGNFPGRFSGRQFSNSRSEMNVSTLELGDSALYLCASSLGQLEEKLFFGSGTQLSVL.

The CDR3 nucleotides read TGTGCCAGCAGTGACGAGGGGAGCAATCAGCCCCAGCATTTT. It is translated as CASSDEGSNQPQHF. This chain connects TRBV6-1 to TRBJ1-5; D possibly corresponds to TRBD1 (5 bases). Trimming shortened V by 3 bases and J by 1 base, and 7 bases separated the two germline ends. This CDR3 is built from 14 residues. The germline CDR1 and CDR2 sequences are MNHNS and SASEGT.

This clonotype was counted ten times or more. The chain links TRBV29-1 to TRBJ2-1, with 10 bases lining up with TRBD2. Germline lookup yields CDR1 SQVTM and CDR2 ANQGSEA. The CDR3 length is 14 residues. J gave up 9 bases and V 7 bases, and 12 bases lay outside the gene matches. CDR3 in DNA: TGCAGCGCCGAAGCGGGAGGGCAGTCAAGTGAGCAGTTCTTC. This translates into CSAEAGGQSSEQFF.

The rearrangement links TRBV10-2 to TRBJ2-1; tentatively, D is TRBD1 (9 bases). Germline CDR1 WSHSY, CDR2 SAAADI. The V gene lost 9 bases and the J gene lost 6 bases, with 15 bases spanning the gap. This CDR3 has 13 residues. The CDR3 reads CARGTGTSNEQFF. The CDR3 DNA reads TGCGCCAGAGGGACAGGGACTAGCAATGAGCAGTTCTTC.

This clonotype appeared many times. The chain has TRBV20-1 and TRBJ2-3, with D unclear. Germline-derived CDR1 and CDR2 are DFQATT and SNEGSKA (reference sequence). The CDR3 is made up of 11 amino acids. Trimming shortened V by 1 base and J by 7 bases, and 6 bases separated the two germline ends. The CDR3 region is CSARGYYTQYF. CDR3 nucleotides: TGCAGTGCTAGAGGATACTATACGCAGTATTTT.

This clonotype was seen ten or more times. The chain couples TRBV20-1 to TRBJ2-1; the match to TRBD2 covers 7 bases. After removal of 5 bases from V and 0 bases from J, the junction contained 10 bases not matched to a gene. The CDR3 consists of 16 residues. The germline CDR1 and CDR2 sequences are DFQATT and SNEGSKA (reference sequence). The CDR3 sequence: CSAVDRGRPSYNEQFF. Here the CDR3 DNA reads TGCAGTGCTGTGGACCGCGGGAGACCCTCCTACAATGAGCAGTTCTTC.

This clonotype showed up many times. The V and J genes are TRBV5-1 and TRBJ2-3, with D perhaps matching TRBD1 (6 bases). Trimming pared 1 base from V and 1 base from J, leaving 7 bases between. Germline CDR1 SGHRS, CDR2 YFSETQ. CDR3 size: 14 residues. The chain's CDR3 is CASSLKGGTDTQYF. In DNA, the CDR3 is TGCGCCAGCAGCTTGAAGGGGGGCACAGATACGCAGTATTTT.

This clonotype was detected only a few times. The V gene is TRBV2, the J gene TRBJ1-1; the D is unclear. The CDR3 is 13 amino acids. V lost 4 bases and J 8 bases, leaving 14 bases between the germline ends. Looked up from germline, CDR1 is SNHLY and CDR2 is FYNNEI. This CDR3 is CASSVSWEPEAFF. The CDR3 DNA sequence: TGTGCCAGCAGTGTAAGTTGGGAGCCAGAAGCTTTCTTT.

A note on this clonotype: An end of the junction differs from the germline gene, which may be a read error. The rearrangement uses TRBV7-8 and TRBJ2-1; D possibly corresponds to TRBD2 (6 bases). This CDR3 comprises 16 residues. The germline V gene has CDR1 SGHVS and CDR2 FQNEAQ. Here the CDR3 DNA reads TGTGCCAGCAGCTTAACGGGACTGACCTCCTACAATGAGCGGTTCTTC. Encoded protein: CASSLTGLTSYNERFF.

In this sample, this clonotype turned up many times. The rearrangement uses TRBV29-1 and TRBJ2-7; possible D gene TRBD2, 6 bases. V was cut by 6 bases and J by 0 bases, with 12 bases left in between. The germline V gene encodes CDR1 SQVTM and CDR2 ANQGSEA. The CDR3 covers 13 residues. CDR3 bases: TGCAGCGTACGGGACTCGAGCTCCTACGAGCAGTACTTC. This sequence encodes CSVRDSSSYEQYF.

This clonotype was observed many times. The rearrangement uses TRBV5-1 and TRBJ2-7; TRBD2 matches at 9 bases. CDR1 and CDR2 from the germline V gene are SGHRS and YFSETQ. This CDR3 spans 15 amino acids. V shed 2 bases and J 3 bases; nucleotides not matched to a gene: 6. CDR3 loop: CASSFQAGGGYEQYF. The DNA of the CDR3 is TGCGCCAGCAGCTTCCAAGCGGGGGGCGGCTACGAGCAGTACTTC.

This clonotype was counted at least ten times. CDR3 bases: TGCGCCAGCAGCTCCGAGGGCATCAATCAGCCCCAGCATTTT. This gives the protein CASSSEGINQPQHF. The gene calls are TRBV5-1 and TRBJ1-5; D is unclear. Germline lookup yields CDR1 SGHRS and CDR2 YFSETQ. Trimming removed 3 bases at V and 3 bases at J, with 10 bases between. This CDR3 has 14 amino acids.

This clonotype was detected many times. The J gene is TRBJ2-2, the V gene TRBV29-1, with no clear D. CDR1 is SQVTM and CDR2 is ANQGSEA in the germline V gene. The CDR3 spans 12 residues. Trimming took off 4 bases at V and 2 bases at J, with 5 bases between the two ends. The CDR3 DNA sequence: TGCAGCGTTGGGCAAAACACCGGGGAGCTGTTTTTT. It codes for CSVGQNTGELFF.

This clonotype was found many times. The chain employs TRBV11-2 and TRBJ1-6, with 7 bases identical to TRBD1. The CDR3 runs to 15 residues. The V gene end was trimmed by 5 bases and the J gene end by 7 bases; junction bases not matched to a gene: 8. Germline values: CDR1 SGHAT, CDR2 FQNNGV. CDR3 DNA: TGTGCCAGCAGCGGTAGCGGCAGGGGGAATTCACCCCTCCACTTT. Translating gives CASSGSGRGNSPLHF.

This clonotype was counted only a few times. This chain joins TRBV6-1 and TRBJ1-3, with 7 positions matching TRBD1. Unmatched junction bases numbered 8, after V lost 4 bases and J lost 2 bases. Germline CDR1 MNHNS, CDR2 SASEGT. There are 16 residues in the CDR3. The CDR3 nucleotides read TGTGCCAGCAGTGTACAGGGGCCCTCAGCTGGAAACACCATATATTTT. Protein product: CASSVQGPSAGNTIYF.

The chain has TRBV27 and TRBJ2-1, with TRBD1 matching 7 bases. The CDR3 runs 15 residues. In germline, CDR1 is MNHEY, CDR2 SMNVEV (reference sequence). V was pared by 3 bases and J by 4 bases, with 6 bases of the junction left unmatched. CDR3 nucleotide sequence: TGTGCCAGCAGTTTCCGGACAGGTAGTTACAATGAGCAGTTCTTC. This sequence encodes CASSFRTGSYNEQFF.

V usage is TRBV29-1 and J usage is TRBJ1-1, with TRBD1 matching 11 bases. V was clipped by 3 bases and J by 1 base; unmatched bases: 4. This CDR3 is built from 15 residues. Germline CDR1 reads SQVTM; CDR2 reads ANQGSEA. CDR3 in DNA: TGCAGCGTTGACCGGACAGGGGGCGAGAACACTGAAGCTTTCTTT. Its protein product is CSVDRTGGENTEAFF.

The chain combines TRBV4-1 with TRBJ1-2; D remains ambiguous. CDR3 length equals 15 residues. The ends were cut back, 1 base at V and 6 bases at J, with 15 bases in the middle. The germline V gene has CDR1 MGHRA and CDR2 YSYEKL. CDR3 nucleotide sequence: TGCGCCAGCAGCCAAGGAACCCGGGGTTTGAATGGCTACACCTTC. Its translation: CASSQGTRGLNGYTF.

This clonotype was seen many times. The chain combines TRBV6-1 with TRBJ1-6; tentatively, D is TRBD1 (6 bases). CDR1 and CDR2 (germline): MNHNS, SASEGT. This CDR3 is 14 amino acids long. The V end was cut by 5 bases, the J end by 9 bases, with 14 bases between. In DNA form, the CDR3 reads TGTGCCAGCAGTTTCGACAGGTCCAGTTCACCCCTCCACTTT. Protein product: CASSFDRSSSPLHF.

This clonotype was recorded at least ten times. The chain is built from TRBV11-2 and TRBJ2-5, with 9 positions matching TRBD1. The germline V gene encodes CDR1 SGHAT and CDR2 FQNNGV. The V segment lost 1 base and the J segment 5 bases; nucleotides outside the gene matches: 8. This CDR3 is 16 amino acids long. CDR3 in DNA: TGTGCCAGCAGCTTAGGTCCTACAGGGGGCCGGGAGACCCAGTACTTC. Its translation: CASSLGPTGGRETQYF.

This chain links TRBV4-1 with TRBJ1-2; possible D gene TRBD1, 6 bases. Germline CDR1 reads MGHRA; CDR2 reads YSYEKL. The V end lost 0 bases, the J end lost 2 bases, and 10 bases lay between the germline ends. The CDR3 loop spans 15 amino acids. The chain's CDR3 is CASSQDRGRNYGYTF. The CDR3 DNA reads TGCGCCAGCAGCCAAGACAGGGGTCGGAACTATGGCTACACCTTC.